The next 24 T cell receptor beta chains were all read from a single sample in a study of identical twins. TCRdb reprocessed the 5' RACE reads with MiXCR, giving one entry per CDR3 protein. The table records 1.5 million or so distinct CDR3 sequences, about 30% of them present only once. The sequencing sample was made of cord blood. The receptors were gathered from a newborn girl in good health.

V gene TRBV9 combines with J gene TRBJ2-7; possible D gene TRBD1, 8 bases. V lost 1 base to trimming and J lost 3 bases, with 17 bases between them. The CDR3 consists of 16 residues. In germline, CDR1 is SGDLS, CDR2 YYNGEE. CDR3 bases: TGTGCCAGCAGCGTATCGACAGGGGAGGGTCACTACGAGCAGTACTTC. Protein: CASSVSTGEGHYEQYF.

The chain couples TRBV25-1 to TRBJ1-1; D unclear. The CDR3 totals 13 residues. Germline V gene lookup returns CDR1 MGHDK and CDR2 SYGVNS. V shed 4 bases and J shed 4 bases, with 10 bases lying between them. For the CDR3, the DNA is TGTGCCAGCAGTGGAGGATGGGGCACTGAAGCTTTCTTT. Translated, it gives CASSGGWGTEAFF.

This clonotype was detected a few times. This sequence joins TRBV7-9 and TRBJ2-1; tentatively, D is TRBD1 or TRBD2 (6 bases each). The CDR3 extends over 12 amino acids. V lost 1 base and J 12 bases, leaving 10 bases between the germline ends. Per the germline V gene, CDR1 is SEHNR and CDR2 is FQNEAQ (reference sequence). The CDR3 protein is CASSLGGALQFF. The CDR3 nucleotides read TGTGCCAGCAGCTTAGGGGGGGCCTTGCAGTTCTTC. Looking up the rest from reference TRBV7-9 and TRBJ2-1 gives the full variable domain: DTGVSQNPRHKITKRGQNVTFRCDPISEHNRLYWYRQTLGQGPEFLTYFQNEAQLEKSRLLSDRFSAERPKGSFSTLEIQRTEQGDSAMYLCASSLGGALQFFGPGTRLTVL.

The chain is built from TRBV14 and TRBJ1-1; unclear D gene. Per germline, CDR1 SGHDN and CDR2 FVKESK. Trimming pared 0 bases from V and 4 bases from J, leaving 9 bases between. The CDR3 loop spans 14 amino acids. As DNA, the CDR3 is TGTGCCAGCAGCCAAGAGCGGGTAAGCACTGAAGCTTTCTTT. Its protein is CASSQERVSTEAFF. Full variable domain (remainder filled in from reference TRBV14 and TRBJ1-1): EAGVTQFPSHSVIEKGQTVTLRCDPISGHDNLYWYRRVMGKEIKFLLHFVKESKQDESGMPNNRFLAERTGGTYSTLKVQPAELEDSGVYFCASSQERVSTEAFFGQGTRLTVV.

This clonotype was recorded a few times. This chain uses TRBV28 with TRBJ2-1; D is unresolved. CDR1 and CDR2 from the germline V gene are MDHEN and SYDVKM. V lost 6 bases and J 7 bases, leaving 10 bases between the germline ends. The CDR3 covers 12 residues. The CDR3 DNA sequence: TGTGCCAGCAGCCAAACCCAAAATGAGCAGTTCTTC. Protein: CASSQTQNEQFF.

This clonotype was counted a few times. V gene TRBV24-1 combines with J gene TRBJ1-2; 9 positions match TRBD1. The CDR3 has 14 amino acids. CDR1 is KGHDR and CDR2 is SFDVKD in the germline V gene. The V and J ends lost 2 bases and 3 bases, in that order; junction bases with no gene match: 0. CDR3 loop: CATSDWDRDYGYTF. Here the CDR3 DNA reads TGTGCCACCAGTGATTGGGACAGGGACTATGGCTACACCTTC.

The V gene is TRBV4-1, the J gene TRBJ2-3, with 7 bases identical to TRBD2. Germline V CDR1 and CDR2: MGHRA, YSYEKL. V shed 1 base and J 3 bases; nucleotides not matched to a gene: 7. CDR3 length equals 16 residues. CDR3 sequence: CASSQGVWRGTDTQYF. The DNA of the CDR3 is TGCGCCAGCAGCCAAGGTGTTTGGCGGGGGACAGATACGCAGTATTTT.

The genes are TRBV24-1 and TRBJ1-5; 9 bases map to TRBD1. The ends lost 4 bases at V and 5 bases at J; junction bases unmatched: 5. The CDR3 consists of 15 residues. Germline V lookup: CDR1 KGHDR, CDR2 SFDVKD. CDR3: CATSEGQGTYQPQHF. DNA of the CDR3: TGTGCCACCAGTGAGGGACAGGGAACTTATCAGCCCCAGCATTTT.

The genes are TRBV4-1 and TRBJ2-3; D is unclear. Germline assignment: CDR1 MGHRA and CDR2 YSYEKL. Trimming took 1 base from V and 3 from J, leaving 11 bases between them. The CDR3 runs 15 residues. The CDR3, as DNA: TGCGCCAGCAGCCAAGTGATAACGCCAACAGATACGCAGTATTTT. Translation: CASSQVITPTDTQYF.

This clonotype was picked up a small number of times. The V and J genes are TRBV6-6 and TRBJ2-3, with 8 bases identical to TRBD1. The germline V gene encodes CDR1 MNHNY and CDR2 SVGAGI (reference sequence). This CDR3 is 15 amino acids long. The trim removed 2 bases at V and 3 bases at J, leaving 4 bases unmatched. The CDR3 DNA follows: TGTGCCAGCAGTTACCCGGACAGGGAAACAGATACGCAGTATTTT. Its translation is CASSYPDRETDTQYF.

This clonotype was counted between two and nine times. The chain joins TRBV28 to TRBJ1-1; D remains ambiguous. The CDR3 length is 13 residues. The germline V gene encodes CDR1 MDHEN and CDR2 SYDVKM. The V and J ends lost 4 bases and 3 bases respectively, with 9 bases between them. CDR3: CASSSRPHTEAFF. Here the CDR3 DNA reads TGTGCCAGCAGTTCAAGGCCTCACACTGAAGCTTTCTTT.

CDR3 coding DNA: TGCAGTGCTGGGGCCAACGTCCTGACTTTC. The encoded protein is CSAGANVLTF. The J gene is TRBJ2-6, the V gene TRBV20-1; D not resolved. The CDR3 loop spans 10 amino acids. V was shortened by 5 bases and J by 4 bases, with 0 bases between the two germline ends. Germline loops: CDR1 DFQATT, CDR2 SNEGSKA (reference sequence).

V is TRBV20-1 and J is TRBJ2-1; 9 nucleotides align to TRBD2. Germline CDR1 is DFQATT and CDR2 is SNEGSKA (reference sequence). The CDR3 runs to 15 residues. V trimming: 2 bases; J trimming: 6 bases; junction bases outside the gene matches: 8. The CDR3 DNA reads TGCAGTGCTAGACCCTCGGGACTAGCATTCAATGAGCAGTTCTTC. Translating gives CSARPSGLAFNEQFF.

This chain connects TRBV28 to TRBJ2-4; weak D call: TRBD1 (6 bases). This CDR3 region has 18 residues. Germline-derived CDR1 and CDR2 are MDHEN and SYDVKM. V dropped 7 bases and J dropped 0 bases, with 22 bases sitting between them. CDR3 sequence: CASKPGAFLPIAKNIQYF. For the CDR3, the DNA is TGTGCCAGCAAGCCAGGGGCGTTCTTACCTATAGCCAAAAACATTCAGTACTTC.

This clonotype came up a few times. This rearrangement joins TRBV28 to TRBJ2-1; D uncertain. The CDR3 runs 17 residues. CDR1 and CDR2 (germline): MDHEN, SYDVKM. With 1 base removed from V and 0 bases from J, the gap between germline ends came to 13 bases. The CDR3 sequence: CASSLFLLRLSYNEQFF. The CDR3 region has the DNA TGTGCCAGCAGTTTATTTCTCCTCCGCCTCTCCTACAATGAGCAGTTCTTC.

CDR3 sequence: CASSPQGSYGYGYTF. CDR3 coding DNA: TGTGCCAGCAGTCCACAGGGGTCCTATGGCTATGGCTACACCTTC. V and J are TRBV12-3 or TRBV12-4 and TRBJ1-2; 7 positions match TRBD1. V was clipped by 5 bases and J by 4 bases; unmatched bases: 10. This CDR3 spans 15 amino acids.

This clonotype was found many times. The J gene is TRBJ2-3, the V gene TRBV20-1; D gene ambiguous. The germline CDR1 and CDR2 sequences are DFQATT and SNEGSKA (reference sequence). This CDR3 is built from 14 residues. The V end was cut by 5 bases, the J end by 3 bases, with 15 bases between. CDR3 DNA sequence: TGCAGTGCTCCCACATGGAGTCGGACAGATACGCAGTATTTT. Translating gives CSAPTWSRTDTQYF.

This clonotype was recorded a few times. The CDR3 DNA reads as TGTGCCAGCCACTTCGACACCTTTAATGAAAAACTGTTTTTT. As protein: CASHFDTFNEKLFF. The chain has TRBV6-1 and TRBJ1-4; D is ambiguous. The germline V gene has CDR1 MNHNS and CDR2 SASEGT. The V and J ends lost 8 bases and 4 bases respectively, with 14 bases between them. The CDR3 length is 14 residues.

The V gene is TRBV20-1, the J gene TRBJ2-7, with TRBD2 matching 8 bases. V lost 1 base and J lost 2; bases outside the gene matches: 4. The CDR3 contains 14 residues. Germline V CDR1 and CDR2: DFQATT, SNEGSKA (reference sequence). CDR3 sequence reads: CSARVPGGTYEQYF. CDR3 in DNA: TGCAGTGCTAGAGTTCCGGGAGGGACCTACGAGCAGTACTTC.

This clonotype has just a few counts. CDR3 in DNA: TGCGCCAGCAGCCAAAGAGCTGAGCAGTTCTTC. It is translated as CASSQRAEQFF. V usage is TRBV4-1 and J usage is TRBJ2-1; D gene ambiguous. The CDR3 runs to 11 residues. Per the germline V gene, CDR1 is MGHRA and CDR2 is YSYEKL. V was clipped by 2 bases and J by 9 bases, with 5 bases between them.

The chain has TRBV20-1 and TRBJ1-3, with 7 nucleotides matching TRBD1. Per the germline V gene, CDR1 is DFQATT and CDR2 is SNEGSKA (reference sequence). With V trimmed by 6 bases and J by 4 bases, 6 bases remained unmatched. The CDR3 runs 13 residues. CDR3 nucleotides: TGCAGTGCGCCGGGGACAGCCGGAAACACCATATATTTT. This gives the protein CSAPGTAGNTIYF.

This clonotype was observed at least ten times. V gene TRBV3-1 combines with J gene TRBJ2-5; 12 nucleotides align to TRBD1. This CDR3 region has 14 residues. Trimming cost V 4 bases and J 11 bases; bases outside gene matches: 8. Germline CDR1 is LGHDT and CDR2 is YNNKEL (reference sequence). CDR3 nucleotide sequence: TGTGCCAGCAGCCCGGGACAGGGGGCGCGTGAGCAGTACTTC. Protein sequence: CASSPGQGAREQYF.

In regard to this clonotype: This may be a read error, as it is one base from a much larger clone. The V gene is TRBV29-1, the J gene TRBJ2-1, with no clear D. CDR1 SQVTM and CDR2 ANQGSEA come from the germline V gene. V lost 1 base and J 8 bases, leaving 15 bases between the germline ends. The CDR3 has 14 amino acids. The CDR3 sequence: CSVEGNDLNDEQFF. CDR3 sequence (DNA): TGCAGCGTTGAAGGGAACGACCTTAACGATGAGCAGTTCTTC.

This clonotype was found a few times. The chain couples TRBV4-1 to TRBJ1-2, with D perhaps TRBD1 (5 bases). The CDR3 sequence is 13 residues long. Germline assignment: CDR1 MGHRA and CDR2 YSYEKL. Trimming stripped 6 bases from V and 4 bases from J, with 12 bases between. For the CDR3, the DNA is TGCGCCAGCAGAGGGGCGTCGACCTATGGCTACACCTTC. Amino acids: CASRGASTYGYTF.